This TCR beta chain was documented in a study of long-term antiretroviral therapy in people with HIV. For this clone: What it recognizes is unknown.

Whole-study results and caveats: Spans of CDR3 length were tighter for HIV repertoires than for controls.

The germline CDR1 and CDR2 sequences are LNHDA and SQIVND (reference sequence). V shed 2 bases and J 2 bases; nucleotides not matched to a gene: 3. CDR3 length: 14 residues. At the survey level, the v3.0 immunoSEQ assay was run. Profiling relied on immunoSEQ multiplex PCR, and the TCRdb table lists in-frame clones only, not all of them. The sample carries 30,000 to 40,000 clones, 87% recorded once. The sequenced sample was unsorted PBMCs, obtained 1.1 years after starting antiretroviral therapy. This TCR was sampled from a man aged 18 to 29 with HIV. The V and J genes are TRBV19 and TRBJ2-7, with TRBD1 identical over 7 bases. CDR3 loop: CASSIRTGTYEQYF. The CDR3, as DNA: TGTGCCAGTAGTATAAGGACAGGCACCTACGAGCAGTACTTC.